The 9 T cell receptor beta chains listed next were all sequenced from one sample in a study of cytomegalovirus exposure and HLA in healthy donors. The PCR was carried out with 60 Vbeta primers and 13 Jbeta primers. Data came from immunoSEQ multiplex PCR; TCRdb stores just in-frame clones and leaves some out. The table has about 150,000 clones, around 81% seen once. Sample: PBMCs. The receptors originated from a woman aged 40 to 50 in good health and CMV-seropositive.

The gene calls are TRBV5-1 and TRBJ2-3; 8 nucleotides align to TRBD2. The germline V gene encodes CDR1 SGHRS and CDR2 YFSETQ. The V and J ends lost 2 bases and 0 bases, in that order; junction bases with no gene match: 5. This CDR3 is 16 amino acids long. The CDR3 sequence is CASSLLAVTSTDTQYF. Written as DNA, the CDR3 is TGCGCCAGCAGCTTACTAGCGGTAACTAGCACAGATACGCAGTATTTT.

This chain uses TRBV7-6 with TRBJ1-1, with 8 bases aligning to TRBD1. Germline lookup yields CDR1 SGHVS and CDR2 FNYEAQ. The CDR3 sequence is 16 residues long. V was pared by 0 bases and J by 2 bases, with 5 bases of the junction left unmatched. CDR3 in DNA: TGTGCCAGCAGCTTAGCCTTGGGACAGGCCAACACTGAAGCTTTCTTT. Translation: CASSLALGQANTEAFF. The full variable domain, with the rest looked up from reference TRBV7-6 and TRBJ1-1, is GAGVSQSPRYKVTKRGQDVALRCDPISGHVSLYWYRQALGQGPEFLTYFNYEAQQDKSGLPNDRFSAERPEGSISTLTIQRTEQRDSAMYRCASSLALGQANTEAFFGQGTRLTVV.

This chain connects TRBV6-6 to TRBJ2-5; a weak D match, TRBD2 (6 bases). This CDR3 contains 14 residues. CDR1 MNHNY and CDR2 SVGAGI come from the germline V gene (reference sequence). V lost 6 bases to trimming and J lost 2 bases, with 13 bases between them. The CDR3 loop reads CASSRTSQQETQYF. Written as DNA, the CDR3 is TGTGCCAGCAGCCGTACTAGCCAACAAGAGACCCAGTACTTC.

This sequence joins TRBV7-8 and TRBJ2-2; TRBD1 might be the D (5 bases). This CDR3 spans 14 amino acids. V was pared by 9 bases and J by 4 bases, with 15 bases between. The germline V gene encodes CDR1 SGHVS and CDR2 FQNEAQ. CDR3 residues: CASGRGAGTGELFF. The CDR3 DNA reads as TGTGCCAGTGGTAGGGGCGCCGGCACCGGGGAGCTGTTTTTT.

The chain links TRBV29-1 to TRBJ2-7; possible D gene TRBD2, 6 bases. The ends were cut back, 5 bases at V and 4 bases at J, with 15 bases in the middle. The CDR3 spans 13 residues. Germline loops: CDR1 SQVTM, CDR2 ANQGSEA. The CDR3 bases are TGCAGCGTTTTAACTCGGGAGACGTACGAGCAGTACTTC. Translated, it gives CSVLTRETYEQYF.

V and J are TRBV11-3 and TRBJ2-1, with 10 nucleotides matching TRBD1. The V and J ends lost 5 bases and 2 bases, in that order; junction bases with no gene match: 3. CDR3 length: 15 amino acids. Germline values: CDR1 SGHNT, CDR2 YENEEA. CDR3 amino acids: CASSPGQGPYNEQFF. The CDR3 DNA follows: TGTGCCAGCAGCCCGGGACAGGGGCCCTACAATGAGCAGTTCTTC.

This chain connects TRBV11-2 to TRBJ2-2, with 11 positions matching TRBD2. V was clipped by 0 bases and J by 5 bases; unmatched bases: 5. This CDR3 is built from 17 residues. Germline-derived CDR1 and CDR2 are SGHAT and FQNNGV. The CDR3 loop reads CASSLESLAGVTGELFF. The CDR3 nucleotides read TGTGCCAGCAGCTTAGAATCACTAGCGGGAGTGACCGGGGAGCTGTTTTTT.

The V gene is TRBV10-3, the J gene TRBJ2-7; 9 nucleotides align to TRBD1. V lost 4 bases, J lost 3 bases, and 4 bases stayed unmatched. CDR1 is ENHRY and CDR2 is SYGVKD in the germline V gene. This CDR3 comprises 14 residues. As DNA, the CDR3 is TGTGCCATCAGTGGGGGGGACAGGGACTACGAGCAGTACTTC. It yields the protein CAISGGDRDYEQYF.

The V and J genes are TRBV5-1 and TRBJ1-4, with D uncertain. Trimming took 0 bases from V and 0 from J, leaving 6 bases between them. Germline CDR1 is SGHRS and CDR2 is YFSETQ. The CDR3 has 15 residues. The CDR3 bases are TGCGCCAGCAGCTTGGATCGTACAACTAATGAAAAACTGTTTTTT. Translated, it gives CASSLDRTTNEKLFF.